Sequencing of this T cell receptor (beta chain) was carried out in a study of T cell responses to AZD1222 COVID-19 vaccine. Study outcomes and limitations: Clonal diversity was possibly underestimated; the donors were predominantly white British and more often female. Researchers report vaccine-associated CD4 TCRs spanning spike, with dominance at 160-218 and 743-854. The reported proportion of spike-specific TCRs targeting unmutated variant regions was nearly half.

This clone is categorized as medium-sized (0.01 to 0.1%). Antigen: not known. Germline V gives CDR1 LNHDA, CDR2 SQIVND (reference sequence). The CDR3 is 16 amino acids. V lost 3 bases to trimming and J lost 5 bases, with 19 bases between them. Sequencing used immunoSEQ multiplex PCR; TCRdb keeps in-frame clones, though not all of them. This sample has 85,000 to 120,000 clones; 84% occur once, and the top ten carry about 17%. The source material was peripheral blood, sampled on day 0 of AZD1222 vaccination. The rearrangement links TRBV19 to TRBJ1-1, with D uncertain. This sequence originates from an adult in good health. The CDR3 bases are TGTGCCAGTAGTATGGCGAAATCTGTCACTTGGACTGAAGCTTTCTTT. It translates to CASSMAKSVTWTEAFF.